Listed below are T cell receptor beta chains from one sample, sequenced in a study of blood T cell repertoires in COVID-19. TCRdb keeps only in-frame clones here, not all; method: immunoSEQ multiplex PCR. The sample yields approximately 210,000 clones, approximately 84% seen once. The specimen was PBMCs or T cells enriched from blood (not recorded which). These TCRs come from a man aged 35 to 55 who had recovered from COVID-19. Each CDR3 is given without its conserved first and last residue. A D gene is named only where the DNA matches it firmly. The listing skips clone size in some rows; elsewhere it reads once, few, many or a size class.

size	V	J	D	CDR3
once	TRBV5-1	TRBJ2-3	.	ASSLALDYTDTQY
.	TRBV21-1	TRBJ2-3	.	ASSKGTENTDTQY
.	TRBV5-1	TRBJ2-6	.	ASTQAAAPSGANVLT
.	TRBV2	TRBJ2-7	TRBD2	ASSKEREGSYEQY
.	TRBV28	TRBJ2-3	TRBD2	ASQAGSTDTQY
few	TRBV19	TRBJ2-1	TRBD1	ASSTRTGSYNEQF
.	TRBV6-5	TRBJ1-2	.	ASSYRGFSGYT
.	TRBV19	TRBJ1-6	TRBD1	ASSKGQAGDSPLH
.	TRBV7-8	TRBJ2-2	.	ASRNRAGGELF
.	TRBV18	TRBJ1-5	TRBD1	ASSPRTGSDQPQH
.	TRBV4-1	TRBJ2-7	.	ASSQDYFYEQY